These 5 T cell receptor beta chains originate from one sample sequenced in a study of CD8+ T cells in alopecia areata. Stated treatment: oral pan-JAK inhibitor, 5-10 mg twice daily. Reverse transcription of extracted RNA yielded cDNA, which provided the sequencing template. The method was immunoSEQ multiplex PCR; TCRdb's version includes in-frame clones alone and lacks a portion of them. Among 150,000 to 250,000 clones listed, over 45% were seen once. Sequences were derived from CD4+ T cells sorted from blood, sampled at week 24, from a patient treated with tofacitinib. These receptors originate from a human donor with alopecia areata.

This sequence joins TRBV6-5 and TRBJ1-5; D is ambiguous. This CDR3 is 13 amino acids long. CDR1 MNHEY and CDR2 SVGAGI come from the germline V gene. V was pared by 6 bases and J by 2 bases, with 8 bases between. Here the CDR3 DNA reads TGTGCCAGCAGAAGGACGGGCAATCAGCCCCAGCATTTT. Residues: CASRRTGNQPQHF.

The chain recombines TRBV7-9 with TRBJ2-7; weak D call: TRBD2 (6 bases). Trimming left V 3 bases short and J 3 bases short, with 12 bases between. Germline lookup yields CDR1 SEHNR and CDR2 FQNEAQ (reference sequence). CDR3 size: 14 residues. CDR3 coding DNA: TGTGCCAGCAGCTTCGGGGGTCAGAGCTACGAGCAGTACTTC. Its protein product is CASSFGGQSYEQYF.

J is TRBJ2-1 and V is TRBV5-1; 9 nucleotides align to TRBD1. CDR3 length: 14 amino acids. Losses at the gene ends were 4 bases for V and 10 bases for J; bases not matched to a gene: 9. Germline loops: CDR1 SGHRS, CDR2 YFSETQ. The DNA for the CDR3 is TGCGCCAGCAGCGCTGGGACAGGGTTAATCGAGCAGTTCTTC. Its protein product is CASSAGTGLIEQFF. The full variable domain, with the rest looked up from reference TRBV5-1 and TRBJ2-1, is KAGVTQTPRYLIKTRGQQVTLSCSPISGHRSVSWYQQTPGQGLQFLFEYFSETQRNKGNFPGRFSGRQFSNSRSEMNVSTLELGDSALYLCASSAGTGLIEQFFGPGTRLTVL.

This chain uses TRBV27 with TRBJ2-1; the D gene is possibly TRBD2 (6 bases). The CDR3 extends over 13 amino acids. Trimming removed 3 bases from V and 6 bases from J, with 9 bases in between. From germline, CDR1 is MNHEY and CDR2 SMNVEV (reference sequence). CDR3 bases: TGTGCCAGCAGTTTCCTCGGGGGCAATGAGCAGTTCTTC. Its protein is CASSFLGGNEQFF.

The rearrangement links TRBV6-5 to TRBJ2-1; TRBD2 agrees at 7 bases. J lost 8 bases, V lost 6 bases, and 13 bases had no gene match. CDR3 length equals 15 residues. Germline values: CDR1 MNHEY, CDR2 SVGAGI. This CDR3 reads CASSDTSAVSHEQFF. CDR3 DNA: TGTGCCAGCAGCGACACTAGCGCAGTCAGCCATGAGCAGTTCTTC.